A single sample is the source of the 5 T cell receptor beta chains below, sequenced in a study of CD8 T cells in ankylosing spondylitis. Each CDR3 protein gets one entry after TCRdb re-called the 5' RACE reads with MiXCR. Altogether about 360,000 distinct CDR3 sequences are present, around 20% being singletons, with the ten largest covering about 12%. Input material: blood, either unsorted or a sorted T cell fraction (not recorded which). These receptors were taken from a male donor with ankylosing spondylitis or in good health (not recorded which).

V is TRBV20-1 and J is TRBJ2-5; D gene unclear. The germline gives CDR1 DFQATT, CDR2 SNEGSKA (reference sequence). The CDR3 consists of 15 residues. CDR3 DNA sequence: TGCTGGGTCCACGCACCGGGCCCGCCTGAGGAGACCCAGTACTTC. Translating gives CWVHAPGPPEETQYF.

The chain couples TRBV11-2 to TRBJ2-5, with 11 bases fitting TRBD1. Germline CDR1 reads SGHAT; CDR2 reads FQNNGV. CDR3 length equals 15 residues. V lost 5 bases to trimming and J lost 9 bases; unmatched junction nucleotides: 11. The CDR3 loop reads CASSPAGTGGEPQYF. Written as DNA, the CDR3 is TGTGCCAGCAGCCCCGCCGGGACAGGGGGGGAGCCCCAGTACTTC.

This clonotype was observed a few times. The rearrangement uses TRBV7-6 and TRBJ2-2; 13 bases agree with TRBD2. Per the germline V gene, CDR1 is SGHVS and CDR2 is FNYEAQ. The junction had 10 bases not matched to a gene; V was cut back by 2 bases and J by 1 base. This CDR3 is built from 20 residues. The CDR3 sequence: CASSLYPGTSGELNTGELFF. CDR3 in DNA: TGTGCCAGCAGCTTATACCCTGGGACTAGCGGGGAACTGAACACCGGGGAGCTGTTTTTT.

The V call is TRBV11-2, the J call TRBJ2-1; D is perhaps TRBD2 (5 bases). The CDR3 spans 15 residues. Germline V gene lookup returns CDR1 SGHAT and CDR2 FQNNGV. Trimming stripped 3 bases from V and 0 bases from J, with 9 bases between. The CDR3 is CASSFQLASYNEQFF. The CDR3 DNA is TGTGCCAGCAGCTTCCAGCTAGCCTCCTACAATGAGCAGTTCTTC.

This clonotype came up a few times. The CDR3 loop is CSVVQGVGDGIQYF. The CDR3 DNA reads TGCAGCGTTGTCCAGGGAGTTGGGGATGGTATTCAGTACTTC. The V and J genes are TRBV29-1 and TRBJ2-4; D is possibly TRBD1 or TRBD2 (5 bases each). The CDR3 has 14 amino acids. V was trimmed by 4 bases and J by 10 bases, leaving 20 bases between them. Germline V gene sequence: CDR1 SQVTM, CDR2 ANQGSEA.